This paragraph reports one T cell receptor (beta chain). Its antigen is unidentified. The source of the sample is a study of CD8 T cells in ankylosing spondylitis. Study-wide results and limits: Seemingly distinctive of ankylosing spondylitis blood was a TCR beta motif formed by eight highly homologous variants. The disease-linked clones had a CD8+ phenotype and low blood frequencies. Disease-associated clones were reportedly significantly overrepresented in matched ankylosing spondylitis synovial fluid.

Researchers built TCR beta libraries using quantitative 5'-RACE with molecular barcodes. TCRdb processed the 5' RACE reads anew with MiXCR; each CDR3 protein has one entry. This sample carries 450,000 or so distinct CDR3 sequences, roughly 27% of them seen once, and the ten largest clones take about 0.9%. The CDR3 has 18 residues. V lost 4 bases and J lost 1, with 22 bases in between. Sequenced material: blood, either unsorted or a sorted T cell fraction (not recorded which). This chain uses TRBV12-3 or TRBV12-4 with TRBJ2-5, with a tentative D call TRBD2 (6 bases). The receptor was derived from a male donor with ankylosing spondylitis. CDR3 DNA: TGTGCCAGCAGTTGGGATGCTAGCGCTAACCCAACCCAAGAGACCCAGTACTTC. Its translation is CASSWDASANPTQETQYF.